These T cell receptor beta chains were read from a single sample in a study of OX40 agonist ivuxolimab in advanced cancers. Sequencing used immunoSEQ multiplex PCR; TCRdb keeps in-frame clones, though not all of them. The repertoire consists of 46,000 or so clones, with around 92% occurring once and the leading ten covering about an eighth. Sequencing was performed on CD4+ or CD8+ T cells sorted from blood, taken in a trial of the OX40 agonist ivuxolimab. All receptors come from an adult with an advanced solid tumor such as melanoma, head and neck, liver or kidney cancer. Both conserved end residues are trimmed from each CDR3. The D gene is left open where the match is weak. Size is omitted from some rows. Given values are once, few, many or a class for expanded clones.

>TRBV12-5|TRBJ1-5|-|-
ATELEGGNQPQH
>TRBV6-5|TRBJ2-2|once|-
ASSYSRTFGELF
>TRBV6-5|TRBJ1-5|once|TRBD1
ASSQGGNQPQH
>TRBV9|TRBJ1-6|once|-
ASSVQGSPNSPLH
>TRBV4-2|TRBJ1-3|-|-
ASSQGVGRNTIY
>TRBV7-9|TRBJ1-1|once|-
ASSLVDFGLAF
>TRBV9|TRBJ2-7|-|-
ASSLGAGDEQY
>TRBV5-3|TRBJ1-2|-|-
ARTRLGTSGLGYGYT
>TRBV7-9|TRBJ2-7|-|-
ASSLALVYEQY
>TRBV6-1|TRBJ1-1|-|-
ASSRDWGEAF
>TRBV6-5|TRBJ2-7|-|-
ASSYTGSREQY
>TRBV10-2|TRBJ2-3|-|-
ASSPPGAHQDTQY
>TRBV6-5|TRBJ2-3|-|-
ASSYSGEKDTQY
>TRBV7-6|TRBJ1-1|-|TRBD1
VSSFGDRGRGTEAF
>TRBV12-5|TRBJ2-7|-|-
ASGFGYEQY
>TRBV7-3|TRBJ2-1|-|-
ASSLNEGSNEQF
>TRBV7-6|TRBJ2-7|-|TRBD2
ASSLVPSGGADEQY
>TRBV7-8|TRBJ2-7|-|TRBD1
ASSLPYEGTDRRSYEQY
>TRBV15|TRBJ1-1|-|TRBD1
ATAKTGLGTEAF
>TRBV6-6|TRBJ2-1|few|TRBD2
ASSWVRSGSSEEQF
>TRBV5-4|TRBJ2-7|-|-
ASSSGLSSYEQY
>TRBV11-2|TRBJ2-7|-|TRBD2
ASSSRGLAYEQY
>TRBV18|TRBJ2-7|-|TRBD1
ASSPSTGGSYEQY
>TRBV4-1|TRBJ2-7|-|-
ASSQESGEQY
>TRBV25-1|TRBJ2-1|-|TRBD2
ASSAGLGPSYNEQF
>TRBV16|TRBJ2-3|-|-
ASSPRRGTQY
>TRBV4-1|TRBJ2-3|-|-
ASSQSTSYTDTQY
>TRBV7-3|TRBJ2-7|-|TRBD1
ASSLGGTGSEQY
>TRBV19|TRBJ1-5|-|TRBD1
ASSIEAGGSNQPQH
>TRBV6-5|TRBJ1-1|-|-
ASSYSTGAAEAF
>TRBV7-9|TRBJ1-4|-|-
ASSPQRAANEKLF
>TRBV10-3|TRBJ2-2|-|-
AISDPGISGELF
>TRBV10-3|TRBJ1-4|-|-
AISESSSTNEKLF
>TRBV19|TRBJ1-5|-|-
ASSMWEGQPQH
>TRBV5-6|TRBJ2-1|-|-
ASSFGAPDEQF
>TRBV13|TRBJ2-7|-|-
ASSLADRPTTYEQY
>TRBV7-2|TRBJ1-1|-|TRBD1
ASSWTGQGRMNTEAF
>TRBV4-1|TRBJ2-1|-|-
ASRFKQSYNEQF
>TRBV19|TRBJ1-1|-|-
ASTPAGYEAF
>TRBV19|TRBJ1-1|once|TRBD1
ASSLEGGTGVFRNTEAF
>TRBV7-9|TRBJ2-3|-|-
ASRPLGQFPDTQY
>TRBV27|TRBJ2-7|-|-
ASSHNGFAPPHKYEQY
>TRBV4-3|TRBJ2-5|-|-
ASSPEGGGGETQY
>TRBV5-4|-|-|TRBD2
ASTTSGTSPNEQY
>TRBV28|TRBJ1-5|-|TRBD1
ASSLRGLTQPQH
>TRBV6-5|TRBJ2-7|-|-
ASSYVGDKQY